The 13 T cell receptor beta chains below were found in one sample sequenced in a study of T cell repertoires in cytomegalovirus infection. These TCRs are of unknown antigen specificity. MiXCR, run by TCRdb on the reads, gives a single entry per CDR3 protein. Of about 83,000 distinct CDR3 sequences listed, more than 20% are singletons. Sequenced material: CD8+ T cells from cultured PBMCs, taken from culture after CMV antigen stimulation. Receptors originate from a human donor in good health (CMV status not recorded). Some clones in this sample may be carry-over from other donors' samples.

The chain couples TRBV19 to TRBJ2-2; TRBD1 matches at 7 bases. The V gene end was trimmed by 9 bases and the J gene end by 0 bases; junction bases not matched to a gene: 1. The CDR3 contains 13 residues. CDR1 LNHDA and CDR2 SQIVND come from the germline V gene (reference sequence). The CDR3 here is CASGQANTGELFF. CDR3 coding DNA: TGTGCCAGCGGACAGGCGAACACCGGGGAGCTGTTTTTT.

J is TRBJ1-2 and V is TRBV10-1; D not certain. V dropped 3 bases and J dropped 3 bases, with 8 bases sitting between them. The length of the CDR3 is 13 residues. Germline V gene sequence: CDR1 WNHNN, CDR2 SYGVQD (reference sequence). The CDR3 sequence is CASSEGKYYGYTF. The DNA of the CDR3 is TGCGCCAGCAGTGAAGGGAAATACTATGGCTACACCTTC.

The gene calls are TRBV4-3 and TRBJ1-6; TRBD1 is a possible D gene (5 bases). Trimming left V 0 bases short and J 6 bases short, with 12 bases between. CDR1 is LGHNA, CDR2 YSLEER, per germline. There are 16 residues in the CDR3. The CDR3 DNA reads as TGCGCCAGCAGCCAAGAGGCCGACGGGGGTAATTCACCCCTCCACTTT. It codes for CASSQEADGGNSPLHF.

Details on this clonotype: A single base separates this from a much larger clone, so it may be a read error. The V call is TRBV6-2 or TRBV6-3, the J call TRBJ2-2, with D possibly being TRBD1 (6 bases). The germline gives CDR1 MNHEY, CDR2 SVGEGT. This CDR3 region has 16 residues. CDR3 nucleotide sequence: TGTCCCAGCAGTTTGGATCCACAGGGATGGGCCGGGGAGCTGTTTTTT. The encoded protein is CPSSLDPQGWAGELFF.

Points on this clonotype: The CDR3 does not close with the conserved phenylalanine or tryptophan, likely indicating a read error. The DNA of the CDR3 is TGTGCCAGCAGCTCTAGACTAGCGAGCACCGGGGAGCTGTTTTCT. It is translated as CASSSRLASTGELFS. The chain uses TRBV7-9 and TRBJ2-2; 8 positions match TRBD2. J lost 4 bases, V lost 4 bases, and 5 bases had no gene match. There are 15 residues in the CDR3. Germline V gene data show CDR1 as SEHNR and CDR2 as FQNEAQ (reference sequence).

This clonotype was found a few times. The genes are TRBV28 and TRBJ2-2; D is unresolved. CDR3 length: 15 amino acids. Germline V gene data show CDR1 as MDHEN and CDR2 as SYDVKM. Trimming stripped 3 bases from V and 2 bases from J, with 10 bases between. DNA for the CDR3: TGTGCCAGCAGTTTTTTAACAGATAACACCGGGGAGCTGTTTTTT. Encoded protein: CASSFLTDNTGELFF.

The chain uses TRBV3-1 and TRBJ2-7; D is unresolved. This CDR3 contains 16 residues. Germline assignment: CDR1 LGHDT and CDR2 YNNKEL (reference sequence). Trimming removed 0 bases from V and 2 bases from J, with 14 bases in between. CDR3 loop: CASSQERIAPPYEQYF. The DNA for the CDR3 is TGTGCCAGCAGCCAAGAACGGATAGCCCCCCCCTACGAGCAGTACTTC.

This clonotype appeared many times. The rearrangement links TRBV12-3 or TRBV12-4 to TRBJ2-5, with 16 bases aligning to TRBD2. The V and J ends lost 5 bases and 2 bases, in that order; junction bases with no gene match: 11. CDR3 length: 19 amino acids. The CDR3 here is CASSDRSGLAGGRQETQYF. The CDR3 DNA follows: TGTGCCAGCAGTGATCGATCGGGACTAGCGGGAGGGAGGCAAGAGACCCAGTACTTC.

The J gene is TRBJ2-7, the V gene TRBV11-3; weak D call: TRBD2 (6 bases). V was clipped by 2 bases and J by 3 bases, with 14 bases between them. The CDR3 has 15 amino acids. Germline V CDR1 and CDR2: SGHNT, YENEEA. Here the CDR3 DNA reads TGTGCCAGCAGCTTAACCGGAGGGACCGTCTACGAGCAGTACTTC. Translation: CASSLTGGTVYEQYF. Variable domain in full (rest from reference TRBV11-3 and TRBJ2-7): EAGVVQSPRYKIIEKKQPVAFWCNPISGHNTLYWYLQNLGQGPELLIRYENEEAVDDSQLPKDRFSAERLKGVDSTLKIQPAELGDSAVYLCASSLTGGTVYEQYFGPGTRLTVT.

V gene TRBV5-4 combines with J gene TRBJ2-5, with 8 nucleotides matching TRBD1. Germline CDR1 is SGHNT and CDR2 is YYREEE (reference sequence). V shed 4 bases and J 5 bases; nucleotides not matched to a gene: 7. The CDR3 runs 14 residues. Here the CDR3 reads CASSVDRVLETQYF. In DNA form, the CDR3 reads TGTGCCAGCAGCGTGGACAGGGTATTGGAGACCCAGTACTTC.

The chain has TRBV9 and TRBJ2-3, with D perhaps assigned TRBD1 or TRBD2 (5 bases each). Looked up from germline, CDR1 is SGDLS and CDR2 is YYNGEE. V lost 4 bases to trimming and J lost 6 bases, with 9 bases between them. The CDR3 totals 12 residues. The CDR3 sequence is CASSYGADTQYF. The DNA of the CDR3 is TGTGCCAGCAGCTACGGGGCCGATACGCAGTATTTT.

This chain connects TRBV12-3 or TRBV12-4 to TRBJ2-1; possible D gene TRBD2, 6 bases. CDR3 length: 14 residues. Trimming pared 0 bases from V and 8 bases from J, leaving 11 bases between. Written as DNA, the CDR3 is TGTGCCAGCAGTTTAGCCAGGGAGGCACATGAGCAGTTCTTC. Protein sequence: CASSLAREAHEQFF.

This clonotype was detected a few times. The chain recombines TRBV7-9 with TRBJ2-1; 9 bases are shared with TRBD1. Trimming cost V 11 bases and J 7 bases; bases outside gene matches: 9. The V gene's germline CDR1 is SEHNR and CDR2 FQNEAQ (reference sequence). The CDR3 runs to 13 residues. The CDR3 loop is CAGSGQGLNEQFF. DNA for the CDR3: TGTGCCGGTTCGGGACAGGGATTAAATGAGCAGTTCTTC.